One sample yielded the 8 T cell receptor beta chains listed below, sequenced in a study of cytomegalovirus exposure and HLA in healthy donors. Sequencing was performed with immunoSEQ multiplex PCR; in TCRdb, only in-frame clones are kept and a portion is missing. The sample includes some 140,000 clones, roughly 89% of them seen just once. Material: PBMCs. Source of these receptors: a young woman in good health and CMV-seropositive.

V is TRBV19 and J is TRBJ2-6, with 7 nucleotides matching TRBD2. CDR1 is LNHDA, CDR2 SQIVND, per germline (reference sequence). The CDR3 covers 18 residues. With 3 bases clipped from V and 0 bases from J, the junction kept 8 bases outside the gene matches. CDR3 region: CASSIGWRGSSGANVLTF. The CDR3, as DNA: TGTGCCAGTAGTATCGGGTGGCGGGGGAGCTCTGGGGCCAACGTCCTGACTTTC.

The chain uses TRBV9 and TRBJ2-7, with 13 bases lining up with TRBD2. Germline V gives CDR1 SGDLS, CDR2 YYNGEE. The V and J ends lost 2 bases and 4 bases, in that order; junction bases with no gene match: 3. CDR3 length: 15 amino acids. The CDR3 here is CASSVTSGGSYEQYF. CDR3 sequence (DNA): TGTGCCAGCAGCGTGACTAGCGGGGGGTCATACGAGCAGTACTTC.

The chain is built from TRBV28 and TRBJ1-5; D not certain. The ends were cut back, 2 bases at V and 0 bases at J, with 11 bases in the middle. The CDR3 covers 16 residues. CDR1 is MDHEN and CDR2 is SYDVKM in the germline V gene. In DNA, the CDR3 is TGTGCCAGCAGTTTAACGCGACTTTATAGCAATCAGCCCCAGCATTTT. Its translation: CASSLTRLYSNQPQHF. Full variable domain (outside the CDR3, taken from reference TRBV28 and TRBJ1-5): DVKVTQSSRYLVKRTGEKVFLECVQDMDHENMFWYRQDPGLGLRLIYFSYDVKMKEKGDIPEGYSVSREKKERFSLILESASTNQTSMYLCASSLTRLYSNQPQHFGDGTRLSIL.

V and J are TRBV7-2 and TRBJ1-1; unclear D gene. The CDR3 runs 13 residues. CDR1 is SGHTA and CDR2 is FQGNSA in the germline V gene. With 3 bases removed from V and 0 bases from J, the gap between germline ends came to 5 bases. DNA for the CDR3: TGTGCCAGCAGCTTTGGCATGAACACTGAAGCTTTCTTT. Amino acids: CASSFGMNTEAFF.

V gene TRBV29-1 combines with J gene TRBJ1-4, with D perhaps TRBD1 (5 bases). V was clipped by 7 bases and J by 4 bases, with 10 bases between them. The CDR3 consists of 12 residues. CDR1 and CDR2 from the germline V gene are SQVTM and ANQGSEA. CDR3 protein: CSAQGFNEKLFF. CDR3 DNA: TGCAGCGCCCAGGGCTTTAATGAAAAACTGTTTTTT.

This clone has a handful of counts. As DNA, the CDR3 is TGCGCCAGCAGCCCCAGAATAGCAAACTATGGCTACACCTTC. It yields the protein CASSPRIANYGYTF. The V gene is TRBV4-3, the J gene TRBJ1-2; D is uncertain. The V gene lost 4 bases and the J gene lost 2 bases, with 11 bases spanning the gap. Germline V gene lookup returns CDR1 LGHNA and CDR2 YSLEER. The CDR3 has 14 amino acids.

This chain joins TRBV4-2 and TRBJ2-3, with TRBD2 matching 7 bases. V lost 1 base to trimming and J lost 2 bases; unmatched junction nucleotides: 18. The V gene's germline CDR1 is LGHNA and CDR2 YNFKEQ. This CDR3 contains 20 residues. This chain's CDR3 is CASSQGGGDPIHFYTDTQYF. In DNA, the CDR3 is TGTGCCAGCAGCCAAGGGGGAGGGGACCCTATCCATTTCTACACAGATACGCAGTATTTT.

There are a few counts of this clone. This sequence joins TRBV4-2 and TRBJ2-5, with 12 bases fitting TRBD2. V gave up 3 bases and J gave up 4 bases; unmatched junction bases: 6. Germline V gene sequence: CDR1 LGHNA, CDR2 YNFKEQ. CDR3 length: 16 residues. For the CDR3, the DNA is TGTGCCAGCAGCCAGGGGACTAGCGGGTCGAGAGAGACCCAGTACTTC. Its protein product is CASSQGTSGSRETQYF.